The entry below describes one T cell receptor (beta chain). This sample is part of a study of blood T cell repertoires in COVID-19. Study in general: Samples representing acute and convalescent COVID-19 were sourced from the United States, Italy and Spain.

Original analysis: Reference gene primer amplification in the assay estimated nucleated cell counts. Sequenced by immunoSEQ multiplex PCR; TCRdb stores in-frame clones only, minus some. The DNA gave D and trimming, while V, J and clone size come from that table. The sample consists of approximately 170,000 clones, 80% to 90% of them appearing once. CDR3 length: 16 residues. V dropped 1 base and J dropped 4; count of bases not matched to a gene: 5. Germline values: CDR1 LNHNV, CDR2 YYDKDF (reference sequence). Source material: peripheral blood. This TCR came from a human donor in a cohort sampled during active COVID-19. The V call is TRBV15, the J call TRBJ2-1; 9 positions agree with TRBD2. Written as DNA, the CDR3 is TGTGCCACCAGCAGAGGTGGTCTAGCGGGGTACAATGAGCAGTTCTTC. Translation: CATSRGGLAGYNEQFF. The full variable domain, with the rest looked up from reference TRBV15 and TRBJ2-1, is DAMVIQNPRYQVTQFGKPVTLSCSQTLNHNVMYWYQQKSSQAPKLLFHYYDKDFNNEADTPDNFQSRRPNTSFCFLDIRSPGLGDTAMYLCATSRGGLAGYNEQFFGPGTRLTVL.